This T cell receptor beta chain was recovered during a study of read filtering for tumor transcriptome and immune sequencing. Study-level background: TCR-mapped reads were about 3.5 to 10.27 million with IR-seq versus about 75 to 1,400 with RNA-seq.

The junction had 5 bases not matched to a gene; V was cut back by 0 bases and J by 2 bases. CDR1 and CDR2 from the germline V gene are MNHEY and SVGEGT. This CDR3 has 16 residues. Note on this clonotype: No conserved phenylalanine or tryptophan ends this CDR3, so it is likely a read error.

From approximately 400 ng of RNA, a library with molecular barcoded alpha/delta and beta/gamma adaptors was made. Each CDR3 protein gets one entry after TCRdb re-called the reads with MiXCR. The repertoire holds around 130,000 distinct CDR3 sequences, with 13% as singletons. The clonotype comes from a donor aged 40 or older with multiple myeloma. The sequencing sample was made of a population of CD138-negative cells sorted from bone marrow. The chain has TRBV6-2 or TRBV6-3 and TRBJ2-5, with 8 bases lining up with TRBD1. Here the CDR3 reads CASSYSKRDRQETQYS. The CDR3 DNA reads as TGTGCCAGCAGTTACTCGAAGAGGGACAGGCAAGAGACCCAGTACTCC.